The sequence of this T cell receptor (beta chain) was determined in a study of blood T cell repertoires in COVID-19. The V end lost 1 base, the J end lost 5 bases, and 6 bases lay between the germline ends. CDR3 size: 13 residues. CDR1 is SGHVS and CDR2 is FQNEAQ in the germline V gene. Clones were read by immunoSEQ multiplex PCR, and TCRdb kept only the in-frame ones, dropping some. The data contain about 23,000 clones, 90% of them singletons. The V and J genes are TRBV7-8 and TRBJ2-1, with D perhaps matching TRBD2 (6 bases). The source is a human donor in a cohort sampled during active COVID-19. Material for sequencing was peripheral blood. The CDR3 is CASSLGTNNEQFF. CDR3 DNA sequence: TGTGCCAGCAGCTTAGGGACTAACAATGAGCAGTTCTTC. Filled out from reference TRBV7-8 and TRBJ2-1, the complete variable domain reads GAGVSQSPRYKVAKRGQDVALRCDPISGHVSLFWYQQALGQGPEFLTYFQNEAQLDKSGLPSDRFFAERPEGSVSTLKIQRTQQEDSAVYLCASSLGTNNEQFFGPGTRLTVL.